Given below is one T cell receptor beta chain in context. Its antigen is not known. The entry originates in a study of PD-1 blockade in classical Hodgkin lymphoma. The overall study: Patients in the cohort were put on intravenous nivolumab, 3 mg/kg every 2 weeks.

The time point is: cycle 4 day 1 (C4D1), after 6 weeks of nivolumab. All trial patients relapsed after autologous stem cell transplantation. Relapsed/refractory classical Hodgkin lymphoma patients had complete, partial or progressive responses. Here immunoSEQ multiplex PCR was the method, and the copy in TCRdb shows in-frame clones only, minus some. The sample records more than 8,000 clones, 87% being singletons. Trimming took off 3 bases at V and 9 bases at J, with 14 bases between the two ends. The CDR3 extends over 13 amino acids. Per the germline V gene, CDR1 is WNHNN and CDR2 is SYGVQD (reference sequence). Study-level results: Newly diagnosed patients were said to have less baseline TCR diversity than healthy donors did. By C4D1, CD4+ diversity increased significantly, especially in complete responders.

The genes are TRBV10-1 and TRBJ2-5; D is undetermined. The clonotype comes from a human donor with classical Hodgkin lymphoma. The sample in question was peripheral blood mononuclear cells (PBMCs), obtained before the fourth cycle of nivolumab. For the CDR3, the DNA is TGCGCCAGCAGTGAAATAGCCGGCCGGGCCCAGTACTTC. Protein sequence: CASSEIAGRAQYF.